The 17 T cell receptor beta chains below all came from one sample that was sequenced in a study of glioma-infiltrating T cells after dendritic cell vaccination (TCRdb year 2016). The time point tag for this specimen amounts to: after dendritic cell vaccination, including at tumor progression/relapse. The library was obtained by the immunoSEQ multiplex PCR assay. TCRdb holds this immuneACCESS table with in-frame rearrangements only. Some clones are missing; in checked studies, unresolved V genes explain under half, and the rest has no known cause. This sample gives about 87,000 clones in total; about four fifths of them show up just once. The ten largest clones add up to around 6.5% of the sample. Sequences were derived from blood, sampled after dendritic cell vaccination. The receptor set was obtained from a human donor with glioblastoma.

The rearrangement links TRBV18 to TRBJ2-7, with D possibly being TRBD1 (6 bases). V was cut by 5 bases and J by 6 bases, with 11 bases left in between. This CDR3 has 12 amino acids. Germline CDR1 and CDR2: KGHSH and LQKENI. CDR3 residues: CASSNRAGEQYF. CDR3 in DNA: TGTGCCAGCTCAAACAGGGCTGGCGAGCAGTACTTC.

The chain carries TRBV19 and TRBJ1-4; a possible D gene is TRBD1 (5 bases). CDR3 length: 15 amino acids. V was pared by 4 bases and J by 5 bases, with 14 bases between. Germline V lookup: CDR1 LNHDA, CDR2 SQIVND (reference sequence). CDR3 coding DNA: TGTGCCAGTAGTACTTCAGGGCCTTCGAATGAAAAACTGTTTTTT. Translating it yields CASSTSGPSNEKLFF.

V and J are TRBV13 and TRBJ1-1; 7 positions agree with TRBD1. Unmatched junction bases numbered 9, after V lost 6 bases and J lost 5 bases. CDR3 length: 14 residues. CDR1 is PRHDT, CDR2 FYEKMQ, per germline (reference sequence). This chain's CDR3 is CASSPDREITEAFF. CDR3 in DNA: TGTGCCAGCAGTCCCGACAGGGAGATAACTGAAGCTTTCTTT.

The V and J genes are TRBV5-4 and TRBJ2-3; D unresolved. The CDR3 runs 14 residues. Looked up from germline, CDR1 is SGHNT and CDR2 is YYREEE (reference sequence). V was cut by 0 bases and J by 2 bases, with 7 bases left in between. The DNA of the CDR3 is TGTGCCAGCAGCTTGGACGGGTTCACAGATACGCAGTATTTT. Protein sequence: CASSLDGFTDTQYF.

The rearrangement joins TRBV25-1 to TRBJ2-5, with TRBD1 matching 8 bases. Per germline, CDR1 MGHDK and CDR2 SYGVNS. Trimming removed 3 bases from V and 9 bases from J; junction bases left unmatched: 12. The CDR3 is 15 residues long. In DNA, the CDR3 is TGTGCCAGCAGTGACCCGGACAGGGCACTAGTGGCCCAGTACTTC. Its translation is CASSDPDRALVAQYF.

The chain recombines TRBV5-1 with TRBJ2-1, with D possibly TRBD1 on 6 matching bases. CDR3 length equals 14 residues. The V gene lost 4 bases and the J gene lost 5 bases, with 13 bases spanning the gap. Germline CDR1 and CDR2: SGHRS and YFSETQ. CDR3 DNA: TGCGCCAGCAGCGAGAGACAGGTCAACAATGAGCAGTTCTTC. Translated, it gives CASSERQVNNEQFF.

The rearrangement joins TRBV12-5 to TRBJ1-1, with D uncertain. The ends were cut back, 5 bases at V and 1 base at J, with 2 bases in the middle. The CDR3 runs 11 residues. CDR1 and CDR2 from the germline V gene are LGHNT and FRNRAP. As DNA, the CDR3 is TGTGCTAGTGGTCAGAACACTGAAGCTTTCTTT. Amino acid sequence: CASGQNTEAFF.

This clone was detected only once. The genes are TRBV18 and TRBJ1-2; perhaps TRBD1 as D (5 bases). V shed 3 bases and J shed 5 bases, with 10 bases lying between them. Germline values: CDR1 KGHSH, CDR2 LQKENI. CDR3 length: 13 amino acids. The chain's CDR3 is CASSPDRQYGYTF. Written as DNA, the CDR3 is TGTGCCAGCTCACCTGACAGACAGTATGGCTACACCTTC.

The chain has TRBV10-3 and TRBJ2-2; D may be TRBD2 (6 bases). CDR1 and CDR2 from the germline V gene are ENHRY and SYGVKD. The CDR3 runs 14 residues. Trimming removed 7 bases at V and 5 bases at J, with 14 bases between. The CDR3 loop reads CAIKVVGGTGELFF. The DNA of the CDR3 is TGTGCCATCAAAGTGGTGGGAGGAACCGGGGAGCTGTTTTTT.

This clone was detected only a few times. This chain uses TRBV6-1 with TRBJ1-2; D not resolved. This CDR3 has 14 residues. The germline V gene has CDR1 MNHNS and CDR2 SASEGT. Trimming cost V 0 bases and J 7 bases, with 12 bases left between them. The CDR3 is CASSEAPQIPGYTF. The CDR3 DNA is TGTGCCAGCAGTGAAGCGCCTCAGATTCCTGGCTACACCTTC.

This clone was seen a handful of times. The rearrangement uses TRBV6-5 and TRBJ2-1, with TRBD1 matching 8 bases. Trimming at V came to 5 bases and at J to 6 bases, leaving 6 bases not matched to a gene. The germline V gene encodes CDR1 MNHEY and CDR2 SVGAGI. CDR3 length: 14 amino acids. The CDR3 bases are TGTGCCAGCAGTCCGGGACAGGAGGTCAATGAGCAGTTCTTC. Translating it yields CASSPGQEVNEQFF.

The genes are TRBV5-6 and TRBJ1-1; maybe TRBD1 (6 bases). The V gene lost 3 bases and the J gene lost 2 bases, with 14 bases spanning the gap. Germline loops: CDR1 SGHDT, CDR2 YYEEEE. The CDR3 covers 15 residues. In DNA, the CDR3 is TGTGCCAGCAGCTCACCCCAGGGGCCAAACACTGAAGCTTTCTTT. Translating it yields CASSSPQGPNTEAFF.

The chain employs TRBV2 and TRBJ1-5, with 8 bases lining up with TRBD1. The CDR3 is made up of 15 amino acids. Losses at the gene ends were 4 bases for V and 6 bases for J; bases not matched to a gene: 8. Germline loops: CDR1 SNHLY, CDR2 FYNNEI. The CDR3 DNA reads as TGTGCCAGCAGTGTGATGACAGGGGTAATTCAGCCCCAGCATTTT. Translation: CASSVMTGVIQPQHF.

In its sample, this clone was seen once. This chain joins TRBV2 and TRBJ2-5; D uncertain. V was trimmed by 5 bases and J by 2 bases, leaving 9 bases between them. The CDR3 runs 13 residues. Germline CDR1 and CDR2: SNHLY and FYNNEI. Here the CDR3 reads CASSPFIQETQYF. The DNA of the CDR3 is TGTGCCAGCAGTCCTTTTATACAAGAGACCCAGTACTTC.

V is TRBV6-4 and J is TRBJ2-2; D unclear. V gave up 0 bases and J gave up 4 bases, with 3 bases separating them. Germline CDR1 is MRHNA and CDR2 is SNTAGT. The CDR3 length is 13 residues. CDR3 loop: CASSDSSTGELFF. CDR3 nucleotides: TGTGCCAGCAGTGACTCTAGCACCGGGGAGCTGTTTTTT.

The V call is TRBV6-6, the J call TRBJ2-7; maybe TRBD2 (6 bases). The V end lost 0 bases, the J end lost 7 bases, and 13 bases lay between the germline ends. CDR1 MNHNY and CDR2 SVGAGI come from the germline V gene (reference sequence). The CDR3 is 14 residues long. DNA for the CDR3: TGTGCCAGCAGTTACTCGGACTGGGGGGAAGAGCAGTACTTC. Its translation is CASSYSDWGEEQYF.

This chain uses TRBV7-7 with TRBJ2-1, with 7 bases lining up with TRBD1. The CDR3 length is 14 residues. V lost 5 bases to trimming and J lost 9 bases; unmatched junction nucleotides: 10. Germline lookup yields CDR1 SSHAT and CDR2 FNYEAQ (reference sequence). Written as DNA, the CDR3 is TGTGCCAGCAGCCAAGGGGCCCCAGGGGGTGAGCAGTTCTTC. Residues: CASSQGAPGGEQFF.